This TCR beta chain is drawn from a study of blood T cell repertoires in COVID-19. The overall study: Italy, Spain and the United States were the sources of the convalescent and acute COVID-19 samples. The analysed material was cDNA or gDNA that came from T cells, B-cell-depleted T cells, or PBMCs.

TCRdb's table, derived via immunoSEQ multiplex PCR, lists solely in-frame clones and lacks some. The data show around 250,000 clones, around 83% seen once. The trim removed 5 bases at V and 3 bases at J, leaving 3 bases unmatched. This CDR3 has 13 amino acids. From germline, CDR1 is SGHVS and CDR2 FNYEAQ. The gene calls are TRBV7-6 and TRBJ2-7, with 8 bases aligning to TRBD2. The material sequenced was peripheral blood. This clonotype originated in a man aged 35 to 55 with active or convalescent COVID-19. As DNA, the CDR3 is TGTGCCAGCAGCCCTACTAGCGGCTACGAGCAGTACTTC. Its translation is CASSPTSGYEQYF.